The sequence of this TCR beta chain was determined in a study of T cell repertoires in cytomegalovirus infection. Overall study: Both recently identified HLA-C-restricted and well-studied HLA-B-restricted CMV epitopes were used in the study. Study conclusions and caveats: CMV-specific HLA-C-restricted TCR beta clonotypes dominated the ex vivo response. Carriers of CMV plus the relevant HLA were identified by cumulative public TCR beta family frequency.

TCRdb analysed the reads with MiXCR anew, one entry per CDR3 protein. This sample carries about 770,000 distinct CDR3 sequences, 25% to 30% of them seen once, and the ten largest clones take around 13%. A word on this clonotype: Its antigen is undetermined.

Trimming cost V 2 bases and J 4 bases, with 14 bases left between them. There are 16 residues in the CDR3. This sequence joins TRBV12-3 or TRBV12-4 and TRBJ2-2, with D possibly being TRBD2 (5 bases). Here the sequenced sample was cultured CD8+ T cells from PBMCs, taken from culture after CMV antigen stimulation. The receptor's source is a human donor in good health (CMV status not recorded). Some clones in this sample may be carry-over from other donors' samples. The CDR3, as DNA: TGTGCCAGCAGTTTAATTAACCGCCGGGGCACCGGGGAGCTGTTTTTT. Translated: CASSLINRRGTGELFF.